This T cell receptor (beta chain) was sequenced for a study of T cell responses to AZD1222 COVID-19 vaccine. General study findings and limits: Clonal diversity may have been underestimated, and the donors were mostly white British, with more females than males. Repertoire sampling happened only post peak T cell response.

Method: immunoSEQ multiplex PCR; TCRdb's copy keeps in-frame clones and lacks some. Of about 45,000 clones listed, roughly 90% are singletons. V lost 5 bases and J lost 5; bases outside the gene matches: 10. Looked up from germline, CDR1 is PRHDT and CDR2 is FYEKMQ (reference sequence). The CDR3 consists of 16 residues. As to this clone: No antigen is known for it.

The rearrangement links TRBV13 to TRBJ2-2, with TRBD1 matching over 8 bases. This sequence originates from an adult who received the AZD1222 COVID-19 vaccine. The sample was peripheral blood, taken 28 days after the second AZD1222 dose. The CDR3 coding sequence is TGTGCCAGCAGCGCCAAACGGACAGGGAGTACCGGGGAGCTGTTTTTT. This translates into CASSAKRTGSTGELFF.